A single sample is the source of the 28 T cell receptor beta chains below, sequenced in a study of shared clonotypes between healthy human individuals. Repertoires were generated with immunoSEQ multiplex PCR, while TCRdb's copy carries only in-frame clones and drops some. This table holds about a million clones, around 74% found once. Input material: memory CD4+ T cells sorted from blood. Subset defined: CD45RA-negative fraction. Receptors originate from a man younger than 30 in good health.

This clone was found once. The V call is TRBV10-2, the J call TRBJ2-1; 12 nucleotides match TRBD2. The germline gives CDR1 WSHSY, CDR2 SAAADI. The CDR3 is made up of 17 amino acids. Losses at the gene ends were 6 bases for V and 7 bases for J; bases not matched to a gene: 13. The CDR3 nucleotides are TGCGCCAGCAGCGTAACTAGCGGGGGGTACAACGAGAATGAGCAGTTCTTC. It is translated as CASSVTSGGYNENEQFF.

The chain recombines TRBV5-1 with TRBJ2-1; 16 nucleotides align to TRBD2. CDR1 SGHRS and CDR2 YFSETQ come from the germline V gene. The CDR3 has 15 residues. The junction had 3 bases not matched to a gene; V was cut back by 4 bases and J by 8 bases. CDR3 bases: TGCGCCAGCAGCCCGGGGACTAGCGGGAGGGATGAGCAGTTCTTC. This translates into CASSPGTSGRDEQFF.

This sequence joins TRBV19 and TRBJ1-5; 7 bases map to TRBD1. Germline trimming cut 3 bases from V and 0 bases from J; bases unmatched to any gene: 11. Germline CDR1 LNHDA, CDR2 SQIVND (reference sequence). This CDR3 is built from 18 residues. The CDR3 sequence: CASSINLGTVYSNQPQHF. The DNA of the CDR3 is TGTGCCAGTAGTATTAATCTGGGGACAGTCTATAGCAATCAGCCCCAGCATTTT.

This clone was seen more than once but under ten times. The chain links TRBV5-8 to TRBJ2-1; either TRBD1 or TRBD2 may supply D (5 bases each). Trimming pared 3 bases from V and 4 bases from J, leaving 11 bases between. Germline V lookup: CDR1 SGHTS, CDR2 YDEGEE. CDR3 length equals 14 residues. The CDR3 DNA follows: TGTGCCAGCAGCTCGGGACGCAGTTACAATGAGCAGTTCTTC. It translates to CASSSGRSYNEQFF.

The rearrangement joins TRBV4-3 to TRBJ2-7; 8 nucleotides align to TRBD2. V lost 0 bases, J lost 2 bases, and 6 bases stayed unmatched. The germline CDR1 and CDR2 sequences are LGHNA and YSLEER. CDR3 size: 16 residues. Here the CDR3 reads CASSQEPSGPTYEQYF. CDR3 DNA sequence: TGCGCCAGCAGCCAAGAGCCTAGCGGGCCGACCTACGAGCAGTACTTC.

The chain joins TRBV27 to TRBJ2-7; TRBD2 aligns across 9 bases. This CDR3 has 15 residues. The trim removed 2 bases at V and 3 bases at J, leaving 5 bases unmatched. Looked up from germline, CDR1 is MNHEY and CDR2 is SMNVEV (reference sequence). The CDR3 here is CASSLRLAVVYEQYF. The CDR3 DNA is TGTGCCAGCAGTTTAAGACTAGCGGTAGTCTACGAGCAGTACTTC.

This chain links TRBV7-2 with TRBJ2-1, with D possibly being TRBD1 or TRBD2 (5 bases each). Trimming took 1 base from V and 14 from J, leaving 15 bases between them. The germline V gene encodes CDR1 SGHTA and CDR2 FQGNSA. The CDR3 totals 13 residues. This CDR3 is CASSLGSAGREFF. The DNA for the CDR3 is TGTGCCAGCAGCTTAGGGTCGGCAGGGCGGGAGTTCTTC.

The rearrangement uses TRBV18 and TRBJ1-5; 10 bases fit TRBD1. The J segment lost 2 bases and the V segment lost 3 bases, leaving 4 bases of the junction unmatched. CDR1 is KGHSH, CDR2 LQKENI, per germline. The CDR3 spans 16 residues. CDR3 loop: CASSPTGGWGNQPQHF. The CDR3 DNA reads TGTGCCAGCTCACCGACAGGGGGCTGGGGCAATCAGCCCCAGCATTTT.

This clone came up once. This sequence joins TRBV15 and TRBJ1-1, with a weak D call TRBD1 (5 bases). Trimming removed 0 bases at V and 8 bases at J, with 16 bases between. The germline V gene encodes CDR1 LNHNV and CDR2 YYDKDF (reference sequence). This CDR3 has 15 residues. DNA for the CDR3: TGTGCCACCAGCAGAGATCGAGCCGGGGCTCGGGAAGCTTTCTTT. Protein product: CATSRDRAGAREAFF.

V usage is TRBV10-1 and J usage is TRBJ2-3, with a tentative D call TRBD1 (5 bases). This CDR3 is built from 14 residues. Trimming shortened V by 3 bases and J by 7 bases, and 14 bases separated the two germline ends. Germline CDR1 WNHNN, CDR2 SYGVQD (reference sequence). CDR3 bases: TGCGCCAGCAGTGACCCGAATTCAGGGAATACGCAGTATTTT. This translates into CASSDPNSGNTQYF.

The J gene is TRBJ1-1, the V gene TRBV15; 7 bases line up with TRBD1. Germline trimming cut 1 base from V and 8 bases from J; bases unmatched to any gene: 13. The CDR3 sequence is 16 residues long. CDR1 is LNHNV and CDR2 is YYDKDF in the germline V gene (reference sequence). The CDR3 nucleotides read TGTGCCACCAGCAGAGGACAGGGAGCGGGTTCCGCCGAAGCTTTCTTT. This translates into CATSRGQGAGSAEAFF.

This chain uses TRBV10-2 with TRBJ2-7; D may be TRBD2 (6 bases). This CDR3 comprises 12 residues. The germline gives CDR1 WSHSY, CDR2 SAAADI. Trimming removed 6 bases from V and 3 bases from J, with 9 bases in between. The DNA for the CDR3 is TGCGCCAGCAGAGAGACTAGCTACGAGCAGTACTTC. It yields the protein CASRETSYEQYF.

This clone has more than one count but fewer than ten. The chain employs TRBV7-9 and TRBJ2-1; tentative D call: TRBD2 (5 bases). The CDR3 runs 15 residues. Trimming shortened V by 3 bases and J by 5 bases, and 14 bases separated the two germline ends. Germline V CDR1 and CDR2: SEHNR, FQNEAQ (reference sequence). CDR3 region: CASSFSGILDNEQFF. The DNA of the CDR3 is TGTGCCAGCAGCTTCTCGGGAATTTTGGACAATGAGCAGTTCTTC.

This clone turned up a few times. The chain uses TRBV10-3 and TRBJ2-1; 10 bases agree with TRBD2. This CDR3 is 14 amino acids long. Germline CDR1 ENHRY, CDR2 SYGVKD. Trimming removed 10 bases from V and 7 bases from J; junction bases left unmatched: 10. The CDR3 region has the DNA TGTGCCACATGGAGCGGGGGGGTTGAAAATGAGCAGTTCTTC. Its translation is CATWSGGVENEQFF.

In regard to this clone: This sample includes further DNA sequences coding for the same CDR3. The CDR3 spells CASSLLAGSYNEQFF. CDR3 in DNA: TGCGCCAGCAGCTTACTAGCGGGCTCCTACAATGAGCAGTTCTTC. The chain employs TRBV5-1 and TRBJ2-1, with TRBD2 matching 9 bases. Germline CDR1 and CDR2: SGHRS and YFSETQ. After removal of 2 bases from V and 0 bases from J, the junction contained 0 bases not matched to a gene. The CDR3 extends over 15 amino acids.

The chain recombines TRBV19 with TRBJ2-2, with 8 positions matching TRBD1. From germline, CDR1 is LNHDA and CDR2 SQIVND (reference sequence). The CDR3 totals 13 residues. The trim removed 6 bases at V and 5 bases at J, leaving 2 bases unmatched. This chain's CDR3 is CASRNRGTGELFF. Written as DNA, the CDR3 is TGTGCCAGTAGAAACAGGGGGACCGGGGAGCTGTTTTTT.

This sequence joins TRBV7-8 and TRBJ2-7; D possibly corresponds to TRBD2 (7 bases). V was clipped by 1 base and J by 2 bases, with 15 bases between them. Germline V lookup: CDR1 SGHVS, CDR2 FQNEAQ. This CDR3 spans 16 amino acids. Written as DNA, the CDR3 is TGTGCCAGCAGCTTAGTCGGCGGGGGCCATACCTACGAGCAGTACTTC. The encoded protein is CASSLVGGGHTYEQYF.

The chain carries TRBV28 and TRBJ2-1; 9 bases map to TRBD2. Germline V gene sequence: CDR1 MDHEN, CDR2 SYDVKM. CDR3 length: 14 residues. With 2 bases clipped from V and 6 bases from J, the junction kept 2 bases outside the gene matches. CDR3 in DNA: TGTGCCAGCAGTTTAGTGACTAGCGGCAATGAGCAGTTCTTC. This encodes CASSLVTSGNEQFF. Full variable domain (remainder filled in from reference TRBV28 and TRBJ2-1): DVKVTQSSRYLVKRTGEKVFLECVQDMDHENMFWYRQDPGLGLRLIYFSYDVKMKEKGDIPEGYSVSREKKERFSLILESASTNQTSMYLCASSLVTSGNEQFFGPGTRLTVL.

V is TRBV2 and J is TRBJ1-5; no reliable D call. The germline V and J ends were trimmed by 5 bases and 5 bases, with 7 bases remaining between them. CDR1 is SNHLY, CDR2 FYNNEI, per germline. CDR3 length: 12 residues. The CDR3 DNA reads as TGTGCCAGCAGTTGGACCGATCAGCCCCAGCATTTT. Its protein product is CASSWTDQPQHF.

The chain uses TRBV2 and TRBJ2-5; 7 bases agree with TRBD1. The CDR3 has 12 amino acids. Unmatched junction bases numbered 6, after V lost 5 bases and J lost 9 bases. CDR1 and CDR2 (germline): SNHLY, FYNNEI. The chain's CDR3 is CASSYDREPQYF. In DNA, the CDR3 is TGTGCCAGCAGTTATGACAGGGAGCCCCAGTACTTC.

A note on this clone: This same CDR3 is encoded by further DNA sequences in the sample. The rearrangement joins TRBV7-9 to TRBJ2-2, with D possibly being TRBD2 (6 bases). From germline, CDR1 is SEHNR and CDR2 FQNEAQ (reference sequence). Deletions cut 1 base from V and 4 bases from J, with 10 bases between. The CDR3 covers 15 residues. The CDR3 loop reads CASSLDAGTTGELFF. CDR3 DNA: TGTGCCAGCAGCTTAGATGCGGGGACCACCGGGGAGCTGTTTTTT.

The genes are TRBV10-1 and TRBJ2-2; either TRBD1 or TRBD2 may fit D (5 bases each). V lost 7 bases to trimming and J lost 5 bases, with 11 bases between them. The germline CDR1 and CDR2 sequences are WNHNN and SYGVQD (reference sequence). The CDR3 is 13 residues long. Here the CDR3 reads CASMGERTGELFF. The CDR3, as DNA: TGCGCCAGCATGGGGGAGCGGACCGGGGAGCTGTTTTTT.

In its sample, this clone was seen once. The V call is TRBV18, the J call TRBJ2-4; D may be TRBD1 or TRBD2 (6 bases each). The CDR3 is 16 residues long. Germline CDR1 and CDR2: KGHSH and LQKENI. Trimming removed 6 bases from V and 0 bases from J, with 15 bases in between. CDR3 DNA sequence: TGTGCCAGCTCCCCGCAGGGGACTCTAGCCAAAAACATTCAGTACTTC. It encodes CASSPQGTLAKNIQYF.

The chain uses TRBV5-4 and TRBJ2-2; 13 nucleotides line up with TRBD2. Trimming removed 3 bases from V and 5 bases from J; junction bases left unmatched: 4. The CDR3 runs to 16 residues. Per the germline V gene, CDR1 is SGHNT and CDR2 is YYREEE (reference sequence). DNA of the CDR3: TGTGCCAGCAGCTGGGGACTAGCGGGACTTACCGGGGAGCTGTTTTTT. As protein: CASSWGLAGLTGELFF.

CDR3 DNA sequence: TGTGCCAGCAGTCTCTTCTTTGGGGCCCCTAGAGAGCAGTACTTC. This gives the protein CASSLFFGAPREQYF. The V gene is TRBV27, the J gene TRBJ2-7, with D possibly being TRBD1 (5 bases). The CDR3 is 15 residues long. The germline CDR1 and CDR2 sequences are MNHEY and SMNVEV (reference sequence). Trimming cost V 5 bases and J 7 bases, with 21 bases left between them.

V gene TRBV4-1 combines with J gene TRBJ2-7; the D call may be TRBD1 or TRBD2 (5 bases each). Between the trimmed V and J ends, which lost 0 bases and 9 bases, there was a span of 9 bases. Germline values: CDR1 MGHRA, CDR2 YSYEKL. The CDR3 runs 12 residues. CDR3 in amino acids: CASSQDPGGQYF. The CDR3 nucleotides read TGCGCCAGCAGCCAAGATCCTGGGGGGCAGTACTTC.

The rearrangement uses TRBV7-9 and TRBJ1-4, with a tentative D call TRBD1 (5 bases). Trimming took 5 bases from V and 5 from J, leaving 18 bases between them. Germline CDR1 SEHNR, CDR2 FQNEAQ (reference sequence). The CDR3 covers 16 residues. CDR3 bases: TGTGCCAGCAGCGCGGCGACCGGGACCCTAAATGAAAAACTGTTTTTT. It translates to CASSAATGTLNEKLFF.

A single count supports this clone. This rearrangement joins TRBV7-9 to TRBJ2-3; tentative D call: TRBD2 (6 bases). The CDR3 loop spans 15 amino acids. V lost 6 bases to trimming and J lost 5 bases, with 18 bases between them. The germline V gene encodes CDR1 SEHNR and CDR2 FQNEAQ (reference sequence). CDR3 sequence (DNA): TGTGCCAGCAGTCCAGCGGGTCGCGTACTAGATACGCAGTATTTT. It encodes CASSPAGRVLDTQYF.